The 17 T cell receptor beta chains below were found in one sample sequenced in a study of spatial heterogeneity in lung cancer. TCRdb re-called the 5' RACE reads through MiXCR, storing one row per CDR3 protein. The sample lists tens of thousands of distinct CDR3 sequences; around 6% were seen once. Time point in this sample: sample taken at primary tumor resection. This specimen was PBMCs, taken at surgery. The receptors derive from a female donor with early-stage non-small cell lung cancer.

The chain joins TRBV6-5 to TRBJ2-3; 8 bases are shared with TRBD2. V trimming: 7 bases; J trimming: 3 bases; junction bases outside the gene matches: 9. Germline-derived CDR1 and CDR2 are MNHEY and SVGAGI. The CDR3 extends over 15 amino acids. In DNA form, the CDR3 reads TGTGCCAGCACCTTAGCGGGGAGGGGAACAGATACGCAGTATTTT. Translating it yields CASTLAGRGTDTQYF.

This clonotype was recorded at least ten times. The rearrangement links TRBV7-9 to TRBJ1-4, with D perhaps TRBD1 (5 bases). With 6 bases removed from V and 0 bases from J, the gap between germline ends came to 11 bases. Germline loops: CDR1 SEHNR, CDR2 FQNEAQ (reference sequence). The length of the CDR3 is 15 residues. The CDR3 sequence: CASSQGSATNEKLFF. The CDR3 DNA is TGTGCCAGCAGTCAGGGTTCTGCAACTAATGAAAAACTGTTTTTT. Based on the CDR3 plus reference TRBV7-9 and TRBJ1-4, the full variable domain is DTGVSQNPRHKITKRGQNVTFRCDPISEHNRLYWYRQTLGQGPEFLTYFQNEAQLEKSRLLSDRFSAERPKGSFSTLEIQRTEQGDSAMYLCASSQGSATNEKLFFGSGTQLSVL.

This chain uses TRBV13 with TRBJ2-6; 7 bases line up with TRBD2. Per germline, CDR1 PRHDT and CDR2 FYEKMQ (reference sequence). This CDR3 is 19 amino acids long. J was trimmed by 0 bases and V by 5 bases; bases with no gene match: 13. Here the CDR3 DNA reads TGTGCCAGCAGCCCCGGGAGGCACACTCTTCGCTCTGGGGCCAACGTCCTGACTTTC. Its translation is CASSPGRHTLRSGANVLTF. Complete variable domain (other parts from reference TRBV13 and TRBJ2-6): AAGVIQSPRHLIKEKRETATLKCYPIPRHDTVYWYQQGPGQDPQFLISFYEKMQSDKGSIPDRFSAQQFSDYHSELNMSSLELGDSALYFCASSPGRHTLRSGANVLTFGAGSRLTVL.

The rearrangement joins TRBV20-1 to TRBJ2-7; no clear D gene. CDR1 and CDR2 (germline): DFQATT, SNEGSKA (reference sequence). Trimming shortened V by 1 base and J by 1 base, and 11 bases separated the two germline ends. This CDR3 has 14 residues. CDR3 region: CSARVGVPSYEQYF. Written as DNA, the CDR3 is TGCAGTGCTAGAGTCGGCGTACCTTCCTACGAGCAGTACTTC.

This clonotype has at least ten counts. This chain uses TRBV9 with TRBJ1-6; D possibly corresponds to TRBD1 (6 bases). Trimming pared 1 base from V and 13 bases from J, leaving 18 bases between. The CDR3 sequence is 15 residues long. Germline loops: CDR1 SGDLS, CDR2 YYNGEE. CDR3 in amino acids: CASSVRSDRFGPLHF. Written as DNA, the CDR3 is TGTGCCAGCAGCGTAAGGTCCGACAGGTTTGGGCCCCTCCACTTT.

Many counts were recorded for this clonotype. The chain links TRBV7-2 to TRBJ2-1; either TRBD1 or TRBD2 may supply D (6 bases each). V dropped 5 bases and J dropped 3 bases, with 20 bases sitting between them. This CDR3 is built from 17 residues. Germline CDR1 and CDR2: SGHTA and FQGNSA. This CDR3 reads CASSPRGWGLSYNEQFF. CDR3 coding DNA: TGTGCCAGCAGCCCAAGGGGGTGGGGACTCAGCTACAATGAGCAGTTCTTC.

The chain is built from TRBV28 and TRBJ1-1; perhaps TRBD1 as D (6 bases). The CDR3 is made up of 15 amino acids. Germline CDR1 is MDHEN and CDR2 is SYDVKM. V lost 3 bases and J lost 1, with 12 bases in between. The CDR3 region is CASSFWGAQNTEAFF. Here the CDR3 DNA reads TGTGCCAGCAGTTTTTGGGGGGCGCAGAACACTGAAGCTTTCTTT.

This clonotype has a handful of counts. The chain recombines TRBV2 with TRBJ1-2; no definite D call. The V gene lost 6 bases and the J gene lost 4 bases, with 12 bases spanning the gap. The CDR3 length is 13 residues. The V gene's germline CDR1 is SNHLY and CDR2 FYNNEI. This CDR3 is CASRRTFLYGYTF. CDR3 sequence (DNA): TGTGCCAGCAGAAGGACCTTCCTCTATGGCTACACCTTC.

This clonotype was observed a handful of times. The chain uses TRBV28 and TRBJ2-7, with 14 bases aligning to TRBD2. The CDR3 contains 13 residues. Germline V gene lookup returns CDR1 MDHEN and CDR2 SYDVKM. V shed 10 bases, J shed 4 bases, and the junction held 3 bases outside the gene matches. The CDR3 DNA reads TGTGCCACCCGGACTAGCGGGAGGTACGAGCAGTACTTC. Its protein is CATRTSGRYEQYF.

This chain uses TRBV6-1 with TRBJ1-1, with 8 bases that match TRBD1. CDR1 is MNHNS, CDR2 SASEGT, per germline. V lost 5 bases, J lost 0 bases, and 2 bases stayed unmatched. The CDR3 has 14 amino acids. Here the CDR3 reads CASSKTGVNTEAFF. CDR3 coding DNA: TGTGCCAGCAGTAAGACAGGGGTGAACACTGAAGCTTTCTTT.

This clonotype was observed many times. This chain connects TRBV12-5 to TRBJ2-7; tentative D call: TRBD1 (6 bases). The CDR3 loop spans 12 amino acids. Germline V gives CDR1 LGHNT, CDR2 FRNRAP. Trimming took 6 bases from V and 2 from J, leaving 8 bases between them. CDR3 DNA: TGTGCTAGTGGACAGGGTCCCTACGAGCAGTACTTC. It translates to CASGQGPYEQYF.

This clonotype was seen ten or more times. This chain links TRBV2 with TRBJ2-7; D gene unclear. This CDR3 has 13 amino acids. With 7 bases removed from V and 1 base from J, the gap between germline ends came to 11 bases. The V gene's germline CDR1 is SNHLY and CDR2 FYNNEI. As DNA, the CDR3 is TGTGCCAGCACCCCCGGTTTGTCCTACGAGCAGTACTTC. Translated: CASTPGLSYEQYF.

This clonotype has at least ten counts. The J gene is TRBJ1-4, the V gene TRBV6-5; D not resolved. The CDR3 runs to 15 residues. Germline V gene data show CDR1 as MNHEY and CDR2 as SVGAGI. With 2 bases removed from V and 3 bases from J, the gap between germline ends came to 10 bases. CDR3 residues: CASSYRRVANEKLFF. The CDR3 nucleotides read TGTGCCAGCAGTTACAGAAGGGTGGCTAATGAAAAACTGTTTTTT.

This clonotype was detected ten times or more. CDR3 in DNA: TGCGCCAGCAGCTTGGTGGCAGGGGGCGATGGACAAGAGACCCAGTACTTC. Translation: CASSLVAGGDGQETQYF. J is TRBJ2-5 and V is TRBV5-1; 8 bases are a match to TRBD1. The CDR3 extends over 17 amino acids. Germline lookup yields CDR1 SGHRS and CDR2 YFSETQ. Trimming at V came to 0 bases and at J to 2 bases, leaving 9 bases not matched to a gene. The whole variable domain, filled in from reference TRBV5-1 and TRBJ2-5, reads KAGVTQTPRYLIKTRGQQVTLSCSPISGHRSVSWYQQTPGQGLQFLFEYFSETQRNKGNFPGRFSGRQFSNSRSEMNVSTLELGDSALYLCASSLVAGGDGQETQYFGPGTRLLVL.

V usage is TRBV19 and J usage is TRBJ1-6; 8 bases are a match to TRBD1. J lost 7 bases, V lost 7 bases, and 6 bases had no gene match. The germline CDR1 and CDR2 sequences are LNHDA and SQIVND (reference sequence). This CDR3 has 14 residues. The CDR3 loop reads CASTPDRGNSPLHF. In DNA form, the CDR3 reads TGTGCCAGTACCCCCGACAGGGGAAATTCACCCCTCCACTTT.

The chain uses TRBV6-4 and TRBJ2-7; D is undetermined. Trimming left V 7 bases short and J 1 base short, with 14 bases between. Germline CDR1 and CDR2: MRHNA and SNTAGT. The CDR3 runs to 14 residues. The chain's CDR3 is CASTLKVQSYEQYF. For the CDR3, the DNA is TGTGCCAGCACCCTAAAGGTCCAGTCCTACGAGCAGTACTTC.

This clonotype was recorded at least ten times. The rearrangement uses TRBV27 and TRBJ1-1; 10 bases align to TRBD1. This CDR3 region has 17 residues. J was trimmed by 4 bases and V by 6 bases; bases with no gene match: 14. Germline V CDR1 and CDR2: MNHEY, SMNVEV (reference sequence). The CDR3 DNA follows: TGTGCCAGCAGCCAGACTGGGACAGGGGTATGGGGCACTGAAGCTTTCTTT. This translates into CASSQTGTGVWGTEAFF.